Here is one T cell receptor (beta chain) with its context. Its matching antigen is unknown. This specimen belongs to a study of vaccination effects on CD4 cells after COVID-19. Germline V gene lookup returns CDR1 MDHEN and CDR2 SYDVKM. CDR3 length: 13 residues. Trimming removed 6 bases at V and 5 bases at J, with 13 bases between. Antigen-specific CD4+ T cells were first expanded with viral peptide pools by the ViraFEST assay and only then sequenced. At the end of 9 to 11 days of culture, CD4+ T cells were isolated. According to the study, vaccine recipients showed no prior SARS-CoV-2 infection and negative nucleocapsid antibodies. Researchers reported culturing 2 million to 2.5 million PBMC in each well, adding approximately 9.4 IU/ml IL-2 and roughly 10 ug/ml peptides. Some clones are missing from TCRdb's copy, which holds only in-frame ones; the method was immunoSEQ multiplex PCR. The sample carries about 73,000 clones, roughly 74% recorded once.

The source was CD4+ T cells from PBMCs cultured with HCoV-NL63 spike peptides, collected before COVID-19 vaccination. The chain has TRBV28 and TRBJ1-1, with D possibly being TRBD1 (5 bases). This clonotype originated in a human donor who received a COVID-19 vaccine. CDR3 protein: CASRVQGRTEAFF. The DNA of the CDR3 is TGTGCCAGCAGGGTTCAGGGACGAACTGAAGCTTTCTTT.